These T cell receptor beta chains were read from a single sample in a study of cytomegalovirus exposure and HLA in healthy donors. Produced via immunoSEQ multiplex PCR; TCRdb's table is partial and in-frame only. The sample has more than 95,000 clones; approximately 80% are singletons. Sequenced input: PBMCs. These receptors were obtained from a man aged 50-60 years in good health and CMV-seropositive. The CDR3 runs from the conserved cysteine through the conserved F or W. D genes are given only for firm matches. Only part of the rows carry a size: once, few, many, or a class if the clone is expanded.

D gene,V gene,clone size,J gene,CDR3 DNA,CDR3 protein
NA,TRBV2,NA,TRBJ1-4,TGTGCCAGCATTCCGGGGGGGAATGAAAAACTGTTTTTT,CASIPGGNEKLFF
TRBD1,TRBV5-1,once,TRBJ1-6,TGCGCCAGCAGCTTAAGACAGGGGCCTCCTTATAATTCACCCCTCCACTTT,CASSLRQGPPYNSPLHF
TRBD1,TRBV4-1,NA,TRBJ1-3,TGCGCCAGCAGCCAATCCGACAGGGGGCGCGGAAACACCATATATTTT,CASSQSDRGRGNTIYF
TRBD2,TRBV12-5,once,TRBJ2-3,TGTGCTAGTGGGCAGCGGGGGATAGATACGCAGTATTTT,CASGQRGIDTQYF
TRBD1,TRBV19,NA,TRBJ2-7,TGTGCCAGTAGTATCTCGACAGGGGAGATCTACGAGCAGTACTTC,CASSISTGEIYEQYF
NA,TRBV5-1,NA,TRBJ1-1,TGCGCCAGCAGCTTAAAGGGGAATGAAGCTTTCTTT,CASSLKGNEAFF
TRBD1,TRBV6-6,few,TRBJ1-1,TGTGCCAGCAGCAGGACAGGGAACACTGAAGCTTTCTTT,CASSRTGNTEAFF
NA,TRBV30,few,TRBJ1-1,TGTGCCTGGAGTCCGGGGTACACTGAAGCTTTCTTT,CAWSPGYTEAFF
NA,TRBV19,NA,TRBJ2-7,TGTGCCAGTACGAGGGCGGCGGATGGCTCCTACGAGCAGTACTTC,CASTRAADGSYEQYF
NA,TRBV21-1,NA,TRBJ1-1,TGTGCCAGCAGCCAAAGGGCGGGTGGGAACACTGAAGCTTTCTTT,CASSQRAGGNTEAFF
TRBD2,TRBV27,once,TRBJ2-5,TGTGCCAGCAGTTCACCGGGACTAGCGGGGCTACAAGAGACCCAGTACTTC,CASSSPGLAGLQETQYF
NA,TRBV7-8,NA,TRBJ1-5,TGTGCCAGCAGCTGGACAGATTCAAGCAATCAGCCCCAGCATTTT,CASSWTDSSNQPQHF
TRBD1,TRBV28,NA,TRBJ2-3,TGTGCCAGCAGTTTAGGACAGGGGTTTCCACTTAGCACAGATACGCAGTATTTT,CASSLGQGFPLSTDTQYF
NA,TRBV5-1,NA,TRBJ2-1,TGCGCCAGCAGCGTGCGAGAGGGTGAGCAGTTCTTC,CASSVREGEQFF
TRBD1,TRBV19,NA,TRBJ1-1,TGTGCCAGTAGTATCTCCGGGACAGCGAACACTGAAGCTTTCTTT,CASSISGTANTEAFF
NA,TRBV29-1,NA,TRBJ2-7,TGCAGCGTTTTTCCGTACGAGCAGTACTTC,CSVFPYEQYF
NA,TRBV6-6,few,TRBJ1-1,TGTGCCAGCACCCTAGAGGCAGGGGCCTTGAACACTGAAGCTTTCTTT,CASTLEAGALNTEAFF
NA,TRBV28,NA,TRBJ1-2,TGTGCCAGTAAGTCAGACTATGGCTACACCTTC,CASKSDYGYTF
NA,TRBV29-1,NA,TRBJ2-3,TGCAGCGCCTCGAGGAGCCCGACGAGTACAGATACGCAGTATTTT,CSASRSPTSTDTQYF
NA,TRBV19,NA,TRBJ1-3,TGTGCCAGTAGTATTCCCGGGGGCACCATATATTTT,CASSIPGGTIYF
NA,TRBV7-9,NA,TRBJ2-3,TGTGCCAGCACCCTTGGGCAGTTAGAAGATACGCAGTATTTT,CASTLGQLEDTQYF
TRBD1,TRBV19,NA,TRBJ1-1,TGTGCCAGTCGACCGATCGACAGGGGCAACACTGAAGCTTTCTTT,CASRPIDRGNTEAFF
NA,TRBV5-1,few,TRBJ1-2,TGCGCCAGCAGCTTGGCCGAACAGGGTCACTATGGCTACACCTTC,CASSLAEQGHYGYTF
TRBD1,TRBV6-6,few,TRBJ1-1,TGTGCCAGCAGGAACAGGGGGCGGGTGAACACTGAAGCTTTCTTT,CASRNRGRVNTEAFF
NA,TRBV4-2,NA,TRBJ1-2,TGTGCCAGCAGCCAAGTCGGGAGTAATCTGGATGGCTACACCTTC,CASSQVGSNLDGYTF
NA,TRBV10-2,NA,TRBJ2-5,TGCGCCAGCGGATTGGGGCTGGGGATAGAGACCCAGTACTTC,CASGLGLGIETQYF
TRBD1,TRBV5-1,NA,TRBJ2-5,TGCGCCAGCAGCGGCGGGACAGGGGGGTACCAAGAGACCCAGTACTTC,CASSGGTGGYQETQYF
NA,TRBV27,NA,TRBJ1-5,TGTGCCAGCAGTTACCGGACAGATCAGCCCCAGCATTTT,CASSYRTDQPQHF
NA,TRBV4-3,few,TRBJ1-1,TGCGCCAGCAGCCAAGAGTGGGCAGGGAACACTGAAGCTTTCTTT,CASSQEWAGNTEAFF
NA,TRBV5-1,few,TRBJ1-4,TGCGCCAGCAGCTCCAGAGAGGGCGGCCGAAAACTGTTTTTT,CASSSREGGRKLFF
NA,TRBV2,few,TRBJ1-1,TGTGCCAGCAGGGTCGGGGGGGCTATGGACACTGAAGCTTTCTTT,CASRVGGAMDTEAFF
TRBD1,TRBV7-6,NA,TRBJ2-1,TGTGCCAGCAGTTGGCGGAACAGGGGGCATAGTGGTGAGCAGTTCTTC,CASSWRNRGHSGEQFF
NA,TRBV6-6,NA,TRBJ2-7,TGTGCCAGCAGGGGCGGACAGTCCCTCTACGAGCAGTACTTC,CASRGGQSLYEQYF
NA,TRBV2,NA,TRBJ1-2,TGTGCCAGCAGTGCCAGGTACTATGGCTACACCTTC,CASSARYYGYTF
NA,TRBV28,NA,TRBJ2-7,TGTGCCAGCAGTTATATCTACGAGCAGTACTTC,CASSYIYEQYF
NA,TRBV19,NA,TRBJ2-1,TGTGCCAGTAGTATAAAACAGGGCACCTACAATGAGCAGTTCTTC,CASSIKQGTYNEQFF
TRBD1,TRBV30,NA,TRBJ2-7,TGTGCCTGGAGTTTTGGGGACAGGGGGTTCTACGAGCAGTACTTC,CAWSFGDRGFYEQYF
TRBD1,TRBV28,NA,TRBJ2-2,TGTGCCAGCACCCCCTGGACAGGGGTCGGGGAGCTGTTTTTT,CASTPWTGVGELFF
NA,TRBV18,NA,TRBJ2-2,TGTGCCAGCTCAAACCAGGGAGGCGGGGAGCTGTTTTTT,CASSNQGGGELFF
NA,TRBV28,NA,TRBJ1-1,TGTGCCAGCAGTTCAGGGGTAATCACTGTAGCTTTCTTT,CASSSGVITVAFF
TRBD1,TRBV6-5,few,TRBJ1-3,TGTGCCACAGGGGGCGAGAGCTCTGGAAACACCATATATTTT,CATGGESSGNTIYF
TRBD1,TRBV5-1,once,TRBJ2-1,TGCGCCAGCAGCTTGGACGGGACAGGGACCTACAATGAGCAGTTCTTC,CASSLDGTGTYNEQFF
TRBD2,TRBV6-1,NA,TRBJ2-7,TGTGCCGGATCCGATAGCGGGACGTCCTCCTACGAGCAGTACTTC,CAGSDSGTSSYEQYF
NA,TRBV5-5,NA,TRBJ2-5,TGTGCCAGCAGCTTGGGAGGCGTCGGTGGATCACAAGAGACCCAGTACTTC,CASSLGGVGGSQETQYF